This record covers a single T cell receptor beta chain. One entry per CDR3 protein, called by TCRdb with MiXCR from the 5' RACE reads. The table has roughly 180,000 distinct CDR3 sequences, less than 20% seen once. The sample originates from a study of T-cell memory formation after mild COVID-19. V lost 4 bases, J lost 2 bases, and 16 bases lay in between. Germline assignment: CDR1 SGHRS and CDR2 YFSETQ. There are 15 residues in the CDR3. Sequences were obtained from PBMCs or a T cell subset sorted from them (not recorded which). The chain is built from TRBV5-1 and TRBJ2-7, with D maybe TRBD1 (5 bases). The sequence derives from a man aged 18 to 29 who had mild COVID-19 (a few samples of this study predate the infection). Cell type and time point are not known. The DNA of the CDR3 is TGCGCCAGCAGCCTAACAGGACATGGGGCCTACGAGCAGTACTTC. As protein: CASSLTGHGAYEQYF.